This T cell receptor (beta chain) was retrieved from a study of T-cell reconstitution after alpha-beta-depleted transplantation in children. This clonotype has just a few counts. The CDR3 length is 18 residues. From germline, CDR1 is SGHRS and CDR2 YFSETQ. V dropped 4 bases and J dropped 5 bases, with 27 bases sitting between them. Library preparation (for TCRbeta) was performed with unique molecular identifiers. A single record per CDR3 protein comes from TCRdb applying MiXCR to the PCR reads. This repertoire shows 600,000 to 700,000 distinct CDR3 sequences, around a sixth found once; its top ten account for about 1.1%.

Sequenced material: PBMCs from the stem cell graft donor, taken from the stem cell graft. The TCR comes from a human donor who donated a stem cell graft to a child with acute myeloid leukemia. The chain joins TRBV5-1 to TRBJ2-5, with D maybe TRBD1 (6 bases). In DNA form, the CDR3 reads TGCGCCAGCAGCACCCGGGACATGACGGTGGGCCAAAGGGAGACCCAGTACTTC. It yields the protein CASSTRDMTVGQRETQYF.